The present TCR beta chain was sequenced within a study of neoadjuvant anti-PD-1 for oral cavity cancer. The germline V gene has CDR1 SGHRS and CDR2 YFSETQ. The CDR3 consists of 15 residues. V lost 1 base and J lost 4, with 14 bases in between. Here immunoSEQ multiplex PCR was the method, and the copy in TCRdb shows in-frame clones only, minus some. The data show 80,000 to 95,000 clones, under 90% seen once. This specimen consisted of PBMCs, obtained before nivolumab (anti-PD-1) treatment. The chain has TRBV5-1 and TRBJ2-5; possibly TRBD2 for D (5 bases). This clonotype was sampled from a person aged 35-79 years with oral cavity squamous cell carcinoma. The CDR3 DNA follows: TGCGCCAGCAGCTTGTTTAACCCCGGAGGAGAGACCCAGTACTTC. Its translation is CASSLFNPGGETQYF. Supplemented by reference TRBV5-1 and TRBJ2-5, the full variable domain reads KAGVTQTPRYLIKTRGQQVTLSCSPISGHRSVSWYQQTPGQGLQFLFEYFSETQRNKGNFPGRFSGRQFSNSRSEMNVSTLELGDSALYLCASSLFNPGGETQYFGPGTRLLVL.